The 20 T cell receptor beta chains listed next were all sequenced from one sample in a study of blood T cell repertoires in COVID-19 (dated by TCRdb to about 2020). The method behind the library was the immunoSEQ multiplex PCR assay. TCRdb re-hosts the immuneACCESS table, in-frame sequences only. Its copies lack some clones; in the studies checked, an unresolved V gene accounts for under half of them, and the cause for the rest is not known. A total of over 120,000 clones appear in this sample, around 86% of them only once. 11% of the sample comes from the top ten. The sample comprised PBMCs or T cells enriched from blood (not recorded which). The receptors stem from a man aged 60 to 75 who had recovered from COVID-19.

This clone was counted once. The V gene is TRBV7-9, the J gene TRBJ1-1; D remains ambiguous. The CDR3 is made up of 13 amino acids. V was trimmed by 6 bases and J by 6 bases, leaving 14 bases between them. Per germline, CDR1 SEHNR and CDR2 FQNEAQ (reference sequence). CDR3 sequence reads: CASSPGFSSEAFF. The DNA of the CDR3 is TGTGCCAGCAGTCCGGGGTTTAGCTCTGAAGCTTTCTTT.

The V gene is TRBV6-5, the J gene TRBJ1-2; D is uncertain. Looked up from germline, CDR1 is MNHEY and CDR2 is SVGAGI. The CDR3 is made up of 14 amino acids. V lost 2 bases, J lost 6 bases, and 13 bases lay in between. DNA for the CDR3: TGTGCCAGCAGTTACATGTCCAGTGTTGATGGCTACACCTTC. Its protein product is CASSYMSSVDGYTF.

The gene calls are TRBV10-3 and TRBJ1-2; the D is unclear. The V gene lost 3 bases and the J gene lost 6 bases, with 14 bases spanning the gap. The CDR3 spans 14 residues. CDR1 is ENHRY, CDR2 SYGVKD, per germline. The CDR3 coding sequence is TGTGCCATCAGTGACTCCGGGGATCAGAATGGCTACACCTTC. Its translation is CAISDSGDQNGYTF.

CDR3 DNA sequence: TGCGCCAGCAGCTTTACCGACGGGGGTGAAAAACTGTTTTTT. It encodes CASSFTDGGEKLFF. This sequence joins TRBV5-1 and TRBJ1-4; D may be TRBD1 (5 bases). The ends were cut back, 2 bases at V and 7 bases at J, with 12 bases in the middle. CDR1 and CDR2 from the germline V gene are SGHRS and YFSETQ. The CDR3 is 14 residues long.

The rearrangement links TRBV2 to TRBJ1-1; a weak D match, TRBD1 (5 bases). The CDR3 is 14 residues long. The germline V gene encodes CDR1 SNHLY and CDR2 FYNNEI. With 7 bases removed from V and 4 bases from J, the gap between germline ends came to 16 bases. In DNA, the CDR3 is TGTGCCAGCACCCGATCGGGGGGAGTCACTGAAGCTTTCTTT. It specifies CASTRSGGVTEAFF.

V is TRBV12-3 or TRBV12-4 and J is TRBJ2-1; 9 bases align to TRBD2. The J segment lost 7 bases and the V segment lost 5 bases, leaving 3 bases of the junction unmatched. The CDR3 consists of 13 residues. The CDR3 coding sequence is TGTGCCAGCAGTCCAAGCGGGAGGAATGAGCAGTTCTTC. Encoded protein: CASSPSGRNEQFF.

This sequence joins TRBV2 and TRBJ1-1; TRBD1 aligns across 10 bases. This CDR3 contains 13 residues. Germline lookup yields CDR1 SNHLY and CDR2 FYNNEI. Trimming at V came to 4 bases and at J to 5 bases, leaving 1 base not matched to a gene. Written as DNA, the CDR3 is TGTGCCAGCAGTGGGGGACAGGGGACTGAAGCTTTCTTT. Residues: CASSGGQGTEAFF.

The chain links TRBV3-1 (or the pseudogene TRBV3-2) to TRBJ2-7; TRBD1 aligns across 8 bases. Germline lookup yields CDR1 LGHDT and CDR2 YNNKEL (reference sequence). The V gene end was trimmed by 2 bases and the J gene end by 2 bases; junction bases not matched to a gene: 8. The CDR3 extends over 16 amino acids. For the CDR3, the DNA is TGTGCCAGCAGCCAACATGGACAGGGATCGGCCTACGAGCAGTACTTC. The encoded protein is CASSQHGQGSAYEQYF.

In this sample, this clone turned up once. The chain joins TRBV10-2 to TRBJ1-3, with D possibly being TRBD1 (5 bases). CDR3 size: 14 residues. V was cut by 2 bases and J by 9 bases, with 14 bases left in between. CDR1 is WSHSY and CDR2 is SAAADI in the germline V gene. The CDR3 nucleotides read TGCGCCAGCAGTGAGCTAGGGCCCCAGGGCACCATATATTTT. Translating gives CASSELGPQGTIYF.

The chain employs TRBV19 and TRBJ2-7; D not certain. Trimming removed 4 bases from V and 3 bases from J, with 10 bases in between. In germline, CDR1 is LNHDA, CDR2 SQIVND (reference sequence). The CDR3 runs 13 residues. This chain's CDR3 is CASSTTHSYEQYF. The CDR3 nucleotides are TGTGCCAGTAGTACGACACATAGCTACGAGCAGTACTTC.

This clone was detected only a few times. The chain is built from TRBV10-1 and TRBJ2-7, with D uncertain. The CDR3 runs 13 residues. V was shortened by 0 bases and J by 6 bases, with 9 bases between the two germline ends. Per the germline V gene, CDR1 is WNHNN and CDR2 is SYGVQD (reference sequence). The CDR3 DNA sequence: TGCGCCAGCAGTGAGTCGGCATACCGCGAGCAGTACTTC. Its protein product is CASSESAYREQYF.

This clone appeared once. V gene TRBV5-1 combines with J gene TRBJ2-7, with 15 bases matching TRBD2. J was trimmed by 2 bases and V by 4 bases; bases with no gene match: 7. In germline, CDR1 is SGHRS, CDR2 YFSETQ. This CDR3 spans 17 amino acids. The CDR3 DNA reads TGCGCCAGCAGCCGCGGGACTAGCGGGGGGTCCCCCTACGAGCAGTACTTC. Translation gives CASSRGTSGGSPYEQYF.

This clone has a single count. This chain uses TRBV2 with TRBJ1-6; weak D call: TRBD1 (5 bases). This CDR3 comprises 14 residues. In germline, CDR1 is SNHLY, CDR2 FYNNEI. The V end lost 4 bases, the J end lost 12 bases, and 16 bases lay between the germline ends. CDR3 sequence reads: CASSGGGMTLPLHF. The CDR3 DNA reads TGTGCCAGCAGTGGGGGGGGGATGACTTTACCCCTCCACTTT. The full variable domain, its missing parts supplied by reference TRBV2 and TRBJ1-6, is EPEVTQTPSHQVTQMGQEVILRCVPISNHLYFYWYRQILGQKVEFLVSFYNNEISEKSEIFDDQFSVERPDGSNFTLKIRSTKLEDSAMYFCASSGGGMTLPLHFGNGTRLTVT.

The J gene is TRBJ2-7, the V gene TRBV4-1; no firm D call. The germline gives CDR1 MGHRA, CDR2 YSYEKL. Trimming took 0 bases from V and 7 from J, leaving 10 bases between them. This CDR3 spans 13 amino acids. CDR3 protein: CASSQEASREQYF. CDR3 bases: TGCGCCAGCAGCCAAGAGGCCTCGAGGGAGCAGTACTTC.

The V gene is TRBV5-4, the J gene TRBJ2-7; a weak D match, TRBD2 (5 bases). The germline gives CDR1 SGHNT, CDR2 YYREEE (reference sequence). Trimming shortened V by 0 bases and J by 4 bases, and 14 bases separated the two germline ends. This CDR3 has 15 residues. CDR3 region: CASSLAGNIAYEQYF. CDR3 sequence (DNA): TGTGCCAGCAGCTTGGCCGGGAACATCGCGTACGAGCAGTACTTC.

The J gene is TRBJ1-1, the V gene TRBV6-4; TRBD1 matches at 9 bases. V was pared by 6 bases and J by 6 bases, with 8 bases of the junction left unmatched. This CDR3 is 14 amino acids long. Looked up from germline, CDR1 is MRHNA and CDR2 is SNTAGT. The CDR3 spells CASSYRTGDPEAFF. In DNA form, the CDR3 reads TGTGCCAGCAGCTATAGGACAGGGGATCCTGAAGCTTTCTTT.

This clone was picked up a small number of times. The chain links TRBV5-4 to TRBJ1-4; 8 bases agree with TRBD1. V dropped 4 bases and J dropped 5; count of bases not matched to a gene: 7. Germline values: CDR1 SGHNT, CDR2 YYREEE (reference sequence). CDR3 size: 15 residues. The CDR3 DNA reads as TGTGCCAGCAGCCTATCCCGGGACAGGAATGAAAAACTGTTTTTT. Translated, it gives CASSLSRDRNEKLFF.

V gene TRBV5-4 combines with J gene TRBJ1-2; D is unresolved. V lost 0 bases and J 4 bases, leaving 4 bases between the germline ends. CDR1 SGHNT and CDR2 YYREEE come from the germline V gene (reference sequence). The length of the CDR3 is 12 residues. The CDR3, as DNA: TGTGCCAGCAGCTTGGACGGCTATGGCTACACCTTC. Protein: CASSLDGYGYTF. Complete variable domain (other parts from reference TRBV5-4 and TRBJ1-2): ETGVTQSPTHLIKTRGQQVTLRCSSQSGHNTVSWYQQALGQGPQFIFQYYREEENGRGNFPPRFSGLQFPNYSSELNVNALELDDSALYLCASSLDGYGYTFGSGTRLTVV.

The table lists this clone with a count of one. This chain joins TRBV7-8 and TRBJ2-7, with a tentative D call TRBD2 (6 bases). The CDR3 is 15 residues long. CDR1 SGHVS and CDR2 FQNEAQ come from the germline V gene. V lost 2 bases to trimming and J lost 3 bases, with 14 bases between them. CDR3 loop: CASSLPAGDLYEQYF. The CDR3 nucleotides read TGTGCCAGCAGCTTACCAGCGGGCGATCTCTACGAGCAGTACTTC.

V is TRBV6-6 and J is TRBJ1-1; weak D call: TRBD1 (5 bases). This CDR3 comprises 14 residues. Germline V gives CDR1 MNHNY, CDR2 SVGAGI (reference sequence). Trimming stripped 2 bases from V and 3 bases from J, with 10 bases between. The CDR3 loop reads CASSYGQGHTEAFF. The CDR3 nucleotides read TGTGCCAGCAGTTACGGGCAGGGTCACACTGAAGCTTTCTTT.